One sample yielded the 27 T cell receptor beta chains listed below, sequenced in a study of identical twins. TCRdb re-called the 5' RACE reads through MiXCR, storing one row per CDR3 protein. The sample has about 240,000 distinct CDR3 sequences, 6% to 8.5% seen once. The data were also submitted as part of a second study, on yellow fever vaccine responses in identical twins.

Input material: CD8+ T cells sorted from blood. The receptors were gathered from a woman younger than 35 in good health.

J is TRBJ2-7 and V is TRBV27; D might be TRBD2 (6 bases). Germline CDR1 is MNHEY and CDR2 is SMNVEV (reference sequence). Deletions cut 4 bases from V and 5 bases from J, with 18 bases between. This CDR3 is built from 15 residues. The CDR3 loop is CASSSAHSAGNEQYV. Written as DNA, the CDR3 is TGTGCCAGCAGTTCCGCCCATAGCGCGGGGAACGAGCAGTACGTC.

The chain couples TRBV20-1 to TRBJ2-5; D perhaps matches TRBD2 (6 bases). Germline-derived CDR1 and CDR2 are DFQATT and SNEGSKA (reference sequence). The CDR3 is 13 residues long. The V gene lost 2 bases and the J gene lost 5 bases, with 12 bases spanning the gap. The CDR3 spells CSARYGGMETQYF. The CDR3 nucleotides are TGCAGTGCTAGATACGGCGGGATGGAGACCCAGTACTTC.

There are a few counts of this clonotype. The chain uses TRBV29-1 and TRBJ2-1; 14 nucleotides line up with TRBD2. CDR1 and CDR2 (germline): SQVTM, ANQGSEA. V lost 3 bases, J lost 0 bases, and 7 bases stayed unmatched. CDR3 length equals 18 residues. The CDR3: CSVEGLAGAVRSYNEQFF. The DNA for the CDR3 is TGCAGCGTTGAGGGACTAGCGGGAGCCGTTCGCTCCTACAATGAGCAGTTCTTC.

This clonotype was counted many times. The chain combines TRBV29-1 with TRBJ2-5, with no clear D. V was pared by 3 bases and J by 4 bases, with 6 bases between. This CDR3 contains 11 residues. Germline loops: CDR1 SQVTM, CDR2 ANQGSEA. CDR3 loop: CSVDPGETQYF. Here the CDR3 DNA reads TGCAGCGTTGATCCGGGAGAGACCCAGTACTTC.

This clonotype was picked up many times. The chain recombines TRBV27 with TRBJ2-7; possible D gene TRBD2, 6 bases. Germline V gene lookup returns CDR1 MNHEY and CDR2 SMNVEV (reference sequence). The length of the CDR3 is 14 residues. Trimming removed 1 base from V and 0 bases from J, with 7 bases in between. The CDR3 protein is CASSLYGGSYEQYF. Here the CDR3 DNA reads TGTGCCAGCAGTTTATACGGGGGCTCCTACGAGCAGTACTTC.

This clonotype was found many times. The chain joins TRBV19 to TRBJ2-1; 8 bases are a match to TRBD2. The V segment lost 1 base and the J segment 7 bases; nucleotides outside the gene matches: 6. The CDR3 is 15 amino acids. Germline V gene sequence: CDR1 LNHDA, CDR2 SQIVND (reference sequence). The CDR3 here is CASSIVSGRVNEQFF. Written as DNA, the CDR3 is TGTGCCAGTAGTATAGTAAGCGGGAGAGTAAATGAGCAGTTCTTC.

The table lists this clonotype with many counts. The V call is TRBV11-2, the J call TRBJ2-2, with 7 nucleotides matching TRBD2. Unmatched junction bases numbered 8, after V lost 4 bases and J lost 6 bases. Germline V gene lookup returns CDR1 SGHAT and CDR2 FQNNGV. The CDR3 has 15 residues. CDR3 region: CASSSLREDPGELFF. CDR3 in DNA: TGTGCCAGCAGCTCCCTCCGGGAGGACCCCGGGGAGCTGTTTTTT.

The chain links TRBV7-8 to TRBJ2-1; 7 nucleotides match TRBD1. Germline V gene data show CDR1 as SGHVS and CDR2 as FQNEAQ. With V trimmed by 7 bases and J by 3 bases, 24 bases remained unmatched. CDR3 size: 20 residues. CDR3 residues: CASIPGPHDREILIYNEQFF. The CDR3 DNA follows: TGTGCCAGCATCCCGGGGCCCCACGACAGGGAAATTCTTATCTACAATGAGCAGTTCTTC.

In this sample, this clonotype turned up many times. The rearrangement links TRBV20-1 to TRBJ2-5; unclear D gene. The V end lost 5 bases, the J end lost 5 bases, and 9 bases lay between the germline ends. Per the germline V gene, CDR1 is DFQATT and CDR2 is SNEGSKA (reference sequence). The CDR3 runs to 11 residues. Written as DNA, the CDR3 is TGCAGTGCTGTGTATGGGGAGACCCAGTACTTC. Its protein product is CSAVYGETQYF.

This clonotype was counted ten times or more. V usage is TRBV4-1 and J usage is TRBJ2-3, with D maybe TRBD2 (7 bases). Deletions cut 3 bases from V and 6 bases from J, with 25 bases between. The CDR3 consists of 18 residues. Germline values: CDR1 MGHRA, CDR2 YSYEKL. This CDR3 reads CASSHHDSAGADRDTQYF. CDR3 sequence (DNA): TGCGCCAGCAGCCACCACGACAGCGCGGGGGCCGACCGGGATACGCAGTATTTT.

On this clonotype: This may arise from a read error, as a much more abundant clone is one base away. Since no conserved phenylalanine or tryptophan closes the CDR3, a read error is the likely cause. The chain has TRBV11-2 and TRBJ2-1; 10 bases are shared with TRBD2. Trimming cost V 2 bases and J 2 bases; bases outside gene matches: 6. Per the germline V gene, CDR1 is SGHAT and CDR2 is FQNNGV. The CDR3 covers 17 residues. CDR3 nucleotide sequence: TGTGCCAGCAGCTTACATTTTGGGACTAGCGCCTACAATGAGCAGTTCTTA. Amino acids: CASSLHFGTSAYNEQFL.

The chain recombines TRBV11-1 with TRBJ2-5; D may be TRBD1 (6 bases). V was clipped by 0 bases and J by 1 base, with 15 bases between them. There are 17 residues in the CDR3. In germline, CDR1 is SGHAT, CDR2 FQDESV (reference sequence). CDR3 DNA: TGTGCCAGCAGCTTAGCGGGAACAGGACAGCCCCAAGAGACCCAGTACTTC. Amino acids: CASSLAGTGQPQETQYF.

V and J are TRBV7-9 and TRBJ2-5, with a tentative D call TRBD1 (5 bases). There are 12 residues in the CDR3. V was clipped by 2 bases and J by 4 bases, with 5 bases between them. The germline V gene has CDR1 SEHNR and CDR2 FQNEAQ (reference sequence). The CDR3 loop reads CASSLQGETQYF. CDR3 DNA sequence: TGTGCCAGCAGCTTACAGGGAGAGACCCAGTACTTC.

This clonotype was picked up many times. The V gene is TRBV5-1, the J gene TRBJ2-1, with TRBD2 identical over 13 bases. This CDR3 is 19 amino acids long. Germline V gene lookup returns CDR1 SGHRS and CDR2 YFSETQ. DNA for the CDR3: TGCGAGAGCAGGGGGACTACGGGACTAGCGGGGTATTTATACAATGAGCAGTTCTTC. Translated, it gives CESRGTTGLAGYLYNEQFF.

In its sample, this clonotype was seen many times. The chain is built from TRBV5-5 and TRBJ2-1, with 7 bases that match TRBD2. This CDR3 spans 16 amino acids. Germline values: CDR1 SGHKS, CDR2 YYEKEE (reference sequence). V trimming: 4 bases; J trimming: 3 bases; junction bases outside the gene matches: 10. The CDR3 loop reads CASSRYGGDYYNEQFF. The CDR3 coding sequence is TGTGCCAGCAGCCGCTATGGGGGGGACTACTACAATGAGCAGTTCTTC.

This chain connects TRBV27 to TRBJ1-1, with D perhaps matching TRBD1 (5 bases). The CDR3 extends over 13 amino acids. The germline CDR1 and CDR2 sequences are MNHEY and SMNVEV (reference sequence). V lost 5 bases, J lost 1 base, and 8 bases lay in between. The CDR3 nucleotides read TGTGCCAGCAGTATACAGGAGAACACTGAAGCTTTCTTT. Translation gives CASSIQENTEAFF.

The V gene is TRBV5-6, the J gene TRBJ2-1, with a possible D match to TRBD2 (6 bases). The germline gives CDR1 SGHDT, CDR2 YYEEEE. The CDR3 has 13 amino acids. Trimming stripped 2 bases from V and 7 bases from J, with 10 bases between. The CDR3 coding sequence is TGTGCCAGCAGCTTAAAACTAGCAAATGAGCAGTTCTTC. Translation gives CASSLKLANEQFF.

This rearrangement joins TRBV5-1 to TRBJ2-3, with D uncertain. The CDR3 covers 13 residues. Trimming left V 4 bases short and J 4 bases short, with 10 bases between. CDR1 and CDR2 (germline): SGHRS, YFSETQ. The CDR3 DNA reads TGCGCCAGCAGCCCCCCCTCGCCAGATACGCAGTATTTT. It translates to CASSPPSPDTQYF. The full variable domain, in which reference TRBV5-1 and TRBJ2-3 provide the parts outside the CDR3, is KAGVTQTPRYLIKTRGQQVTLSCSPISGHRSVSWYQQTPGQGLQFLFEYFSETQRNKGNFPGRFSGRQFSNSRSEMNVSTLELGDSALYLCASSPPSPDTQYFGPGTRLTVL.

V is TRBV27 and J is TRBJ2-5; 8 nucleotides match TRBD2. Trimming took 5 bases from V and 1 from J; bases not matched to a gene: 3. CDR3 length: 14 amino acids. Germline CDR1 MNHEY, CDR2 SMNVEV (reference sequence). CDR3 sequence: CASSRRGGQETQYF. The CDR3 DNA reads as TGTGCCAGCAGTCGACGGGGGGGCCAAGAGACCCAGTACTTC.

The V gene is TRBV5-1, the J gene TRBJ2-1, with 11 bases lining up with TRBD2. Germline-derived CDR1 and CDR2 are SGHRS and YFSETQ. The CDR3 length is 15 residues. The J segment lost 7 bases and the V segment lost 5 bases, leaving 8 bases of the junction unmatched. The CDR3 nucleotides read TGCGCCAGCAGTCTAGCGGGAGGTGGAATGAATGAGCAGTTCTTC. It specifies CASSLAGGGMNEQFF. Combining the CDR3 with reference TRBV5-1 and TRBJ2-1 gives the whole variable domain KAGVTQTPRYLIKTRGQQVTLSCSPISGHRSVSWYQQTPGQGLQFLFEYFSETQRNKGNFPGRFSGRQFSNSRSEMNVSTLELGDSALYLCASSLAGGGMNEQFFGPGTRLTVL.

This clonotype was observed a handful of times. The chain is built from TRBV7-9 and TRBJ2-3; D ambiguous. The CDR3 is made up of 13 amino acids. Germline CDR1 and CDR2: SEHNR and FQNEAQ (reference sequence). V gave up 1 base and J gave up 5 bases, with 7 bases separating them. In nucleotides, the CDR3 is TGTGCCAGCAGCTTAGGTTCCGAAGATACGCAGTATTTT. Translated, it gives CASSLGSEDTQYF.

This chain links TRBV9 with TRBJ2-2; TRBD1 matches 7 bases. CDR3 length equals 14 residues. V trimming: 2 bases; J trimming: 6 bases; junction bases outside the gene matches: 4. CDR1 and CDR2 from the germline V gene are SGDLS and YYNGEE. CDR3 region: CASSVTGPPGELFF. As DNA, the CDR3 is TGTGCCAGCAGCGTGACAGGGCCCCCCGGGGAGCTGTTTTTT.

This clonotype occurred a few times. The chain links TRBV13 to TRBJ1-1; 7 nucleotides agree with TRBD1. With 4 bases clipped from V and 6 bases from J, the junction kept 14 bases outside the gene matches. The germline CDR1 and CDR2 sequences are PRHDT and FYEKMQ (reference sequence). The CDR3 is 16 amino acids. CDR3 sequence: CASSSSKTGARSEAFF. CDR3 coding DNA: TGTGCCAGCAGCTCCAGCAAAACAGGGGCCCGGTCTGAAGCTTTCTTT.

This clonotype was counted many times. J is TRBJ1-1 and V is TRBV29-1; D is unclear. Germline CDR1 SQVTM, CDR2 ANQGSEA. The V end lost 4 bases, the J end lost 7 bases, and 16 bases lay between the germline ends. The CDR3 has 13 residues. The chain's CDR3 is CSVGDGVRGEAFF. The CDR3 DNA reads as TGCAGCGTTGGGGATGGTGTCCGCGGTGAAGCTTTCTTT.

This clonotype was detected only a few times. The gene calls are TRBV27 and TRBJ1-5; the D gene is possibly TRBD1 (5 bases). The V gene's germline CDR1 is MNHEY and CDR2 SMNVEV (reference sequence). This CDR3 comprises 15 residues. V was pared by 5 bases and J by 2 bases, with 13 bases between. The CDR3, as DNA: TGTGCCAGCAGTCCCCAGGGATGGGGCAATCAGCCCCAGCATTTT. It is translated as CASSPQGWGNQPQHF.

The rearrangement joins TRBV5-6 to TRBJ2-7, with 7 bases that match TRBD1. V dropped 0 bases and J dropped 4; count of bases not matched to a gene: 4. Per the germline V gene, CDR1 is SGHDT and CDR2 is YYEEEE. The CDR3 sequence is 14 residues long. CDR3 region: CASSLAGTDYEQYV. CDR3 DNA: TGTGCCAGCAGCTTGGCCGGGACAGATTACGAGCAGTACGTC.

This clonotype was recorded a few times. This CDR3 reads CATRAGTDMNTEAFF. CDR3 nucleotide sequence: TGTGCCACCAGGGCCGGGACAGACATGAACACTGAAGCTTTCTTT. V gene TRBV24-1 combines with J gene TRBJ1-1; 7 bases line up with TRBD1. CDR3 length equals 15 residues. Germline-derived CDR1 and CDR2 are KGHDR and SFDVKD. J gave up 0 bases and V 7 bases, and 7 bases lay outside the gene matches.